The 29 T cell receptor beta chains presented below share a single source sample, sequenced in a study of CD8 T cells in ankylosing spondylitis. Points from the study as a whole: Ankylosing spondylitis blood appeared to carry a characteristic TCR beta motif of several highly homologous variants.

These receptors' targets are unknown. MiXCR, applied by TCRdb to the 5' RACE reads, yields one record per CDR3 protein. The data contain around 490,000 distinct CDR3 sequences, less than 6% of them singletons. Sequenced sample: blood, either unsorted or a sorted T cell fraction (not recorded which). These receptors were obtained from a male donor with ankylosing spondylitis.

This clonotype was detected ten times or more. The chain employs TRBV29-1 and TRBJ2-3; D perhaps matches TRBD2 (6 bases). In germline, CDR1 is SQVTM, CDR2 ANQGSEA. This CDR3 spans 14 amino acids. Trimming pared 3 bases from V and 3 bases from J, leaving 13 bases between. CDR3 residues: CSVDGGRGTDTQYF. The CDR3 region has the DNA TGCAGCGTTGATGGGGGGAGAGGGACAGATACGCAGTATTTT.

This clonotype was found many times. This sequence joins TRBV7-8 and TRBJ1-2; 8 nucleotides line up with TRBD1. Germline V gene sequence: CDR1 SGHVS, CDR2 FQNEAQ. The V gene end was trimmed by 5 bases and the J gene end by 7 bases; junction bases not matched to a gene: 12. The CDR3 extends over 15 amino acids. CDR3 sequence: CASSTRGQGAGGYTF. CDR3 DNA sequence: TGTGCCAGCAGCACTAGAGGACAGGGTGCCGGTGGCTACACCTTC.

This clonotype was recorded at least ten times. The V call is TRBV27, the J call TRBJ1-5; TRBD1 agrees at 7 bases. Unmatched junction bases numbered 9, after V lost 5 bases and J lost 5 bases. This CDR3 has 15 amino acids. Germline CDR1 is MNHEY and CDR2 is SMNVEV (reference sequence). The CDR3 DNA reads TGTGCCAGCAGTCCCGCAGACAGGGCTTATCAGCCCCAGCATTTT. It specifies CASSPADRAYQPQHF.

V and J are TRBV7-6 and TRBJ2-2; D is undetermined. The CDR3 length is 12 residues. With 5 bases removed from V and 10 bases from J, the gap between germline ends came to 11 bases. Germline V gives CDR1 SGHVS, CDR2 FNYEAQ. CDR3 bases: TGTGCCAGCAGCCACTACTCCCCGGAGCTGTTTTTT. This sequence encodes CASSHYSPELFF.

Many counts were recorded for this clonotype. This chain uses TRBV7-9 with TRBJ2-4; D is perhaps TRBD1 or TRBD2 (5 bases each). Germline V gene data show CDR1 as SEHNR and CDR2 as FQNEAQ (reference sequence). The CDR3 is 16 residues long. V lost 2 bases and J lost 0, with 11 bases in between. The DNA for the CDR3 is TGTGCCAGCAGCTTATATACGGGGCAAGCCAAAAACATTCAGTACTTC. This gives the protein CASSLYTGQAKNIQYF.

The sample holds many counts of this clonotype. The V and J genes are TRBV6-4 and TRBJ1-1; tentatively, D is TRBD1 (5 bases). Germline V gene sequence: CDR1 MRHNA, CDR2 SNTAGT. The CDR3 length is 13 residues. The V end lost 6 bases, the J end lost 5 bases, and 13 bases lay between the germline ends. DNA of the CDR3: TGTGCCAGCAGCCCGGAGGAGGGGACTGAAGCTTTCTTT. The encoded protein is CASSPEEGTEAFF.

This clonotype was counted once. The V and J genes are TRBV20-1 and TRBJ1-4, with 10 bases identical to TRBD1. The CDR3 extends over 15 amino acids. V trimming: 3 bases; J trimming: 7 bases; junction bases outside the gene matches: 8. Germline CDR1 reads DFQATT; CDR2 reads SNEGSKA (reference sequence). CDR3 DNA sequence: TGCAGTGCTAGTTCACGGACAGGGGGGTTTGAAAAACTGTTTTTT. Translating it yields CSASSRTGGFEKLFF.

The sample holds many counts of this clonotype. This chain joins TRBV28 and TRBJ2-3; TRBD1 or TRBD2 may be the D gene (6 bases each). Per germline, CDR1 MDHEN and CDR2 SYDVKM. Deletions cut 4 bases from V and 4 bases from J, with 15 bases between. The CDR3 totals 15 residues. The CDR3 region is CASSWGQGGADTQYF. DNA of the CDR3: TGTGCCAGCAGTTGGGGGCAGGGAGGAGCAGATACGCAGTATTTT.

In its sample, this clonotype was seen many times. The chain uses TRBV20-1 and TRBJ2-7; D not resolved. V lost 5 bases and J lost 0, with 14 bases in between. Germline CDR1 and CDR2: DFQATT and SNEGSKA (reference sequence). The CDR3 has 14 residues. This CDR3 reads CSAFPDLSSYEQYF. The DNA for the CDR3 is TGCAGTGCTTTCCCCGACTTAAGCTCCTACGAGCAGTACTTC.

This clonotype was seen a few times. This chain joins TRBV20-1 and TRBJ2-3; TRBD2 aligns across 8 bases. V shed 6 bases, J shed 1 base, and the junction held 12 bases outside the gene matches. This CDR3 has 16 amino acids. Germline V CDR1 and CDR2: DFQATT, SNEGSKA (reference sequence). CDR3 protein: CSACPVRGDRTDTQYF. CDR3 DNA: TGCAGTGCCTGCCCCGTGCGGGGGGATCGCACAGATACGCAGTATTTT.

This clonotype came up many times. The V gene is TRBV12-3 or TRBV12-4, the J gene TRBJ1-4; 7 nucleotides align to TRBD1. Trimming cost V 6 bases and J 8 bases; bases outside gene matches: 9. This CDR3 comprises 14 residues. The CDR3 reads CASSQQGIGEKLFF. The CDR3 nucleotides read TGTGCCAGCAGCCAACAGGGGATTGGAGAAAAACTGTTTTTT.

This clonotype was counted at least ten times. The gene calls are TRBV5-1 and TRBJ1-1, with 8 bases that match TRBD1. CDR1 is SGHRS, CDR2 YFSETQ, per germline. The CDR3 consists of 13 residues. J lost 4 bases, V lost 5 bases, and 4 bases had no gene match. The CDR3 DNA reads TGCGCCAGCAGGGACAGGGCGGCCACTGAAGCTTTCTTT. Protein: CASRDRAATEAFF.

In this sample, this clonotype turned up many times. The chain uses TRBV5-6 and TRBJ2-5; D gene ambiguous. Germline V gene sequence: CDR1 SGHDT, CDR2 YYEEEE. The V gene lost 3 bases and the J gene lost 9 bases, with 18 bases spanning the gap. The CDR3 has 14 amino acids. Written as DNA, the CDR3 is TGTGCCAGCAGCTATTACAGCCGATTGATGGCCCAGTACTTC. This sequence encodes CASSYYSRLMAQYF.

This clonotype occurred many times. The chain has TRBV5-1 and TRBJ2-4; no clear D gene. Trimming removed 0 bases from V and 1 base from J, with 8 bases in between. This CDR3 region has 15 residues. The germline V gene has CDR1 SGHRS and CDR2 YFSETQ. Written as DNA, the CDR3 is TGCGCCAGCAGCTTGGGCCTGCCCGCCAAAAACATTCAGTACTTC. Residues: CASSLGLPAKNIQYF.

Of note for this clonotype: This may be a read error, as it is one base from a much larger clone. This chain joins TRBV7-2 and TRBJ1-6; 8 bases are a match to TRBD1. The CDR3 loop spans 16 amino acids. CDR1 and CDR2 (germline): SGHTA, FQGNSA. CDR3: CAGRQGVGQDGSPLHF. The CDR3 DNA is TGTGCCGGCAGGCAGGGGGTGGGACAGGACGGCTCACCCCTCCACTTT.

There are a few counts of this clonotype. The chain combines TRBV5-1 with TRBJ2-2; D not certain. CDR1 and CDR2 from the germline V gene are SGHRS and YFSETQ. This CDR3 region has 15 residues. Trimming took 6 bases from V and 3 from J, leaving 15 bases between them. The CDR3 spells CASTERSTDTGELFF. CDR3 coding DNA: TGCGCCAGCACGGAAAGGTCTACCGACACCGGGGAGCTGTTTTTT.

The sample holds many counts of this clonotype. This chain joins TRBV5-1 and TRBJ1-1; D unclear. The germline gives CDR1 SGHRS, CDR2 YFSETQ. This CDR3 is built from 15 residues. The germline V and J ends were trimmed by 3 bases and 4 bases, with 16 bases remaining between them. In nucleotides, the CDR3 is TGCGCCAGCAGCTCACGACCTAAGTCAGGCACTGAAGCTTTCTTT. Translated: CASSSRPKSGTEAFF.

This clonotype was counted between two and nine times. J is TRBJ2-3 and V is TRBV7-9, with TRBD2 matching 7 bases. The CDR3 length is 16 residues. Germline CDR1 SEHNR, CDR2 FQNEAQ (reference sequence). V trimming: 0 bases; J trimming: 0 bases; junction bases outside the gene matches: 3. CDR3 in DNA: TGTGCCAGCAGCTTAGCGCGGGAGTGGAGCACAGATACGCAGTATTTT. It encodes CASSLAREWSTDTQYF.

This clonotype has ten or more counts. The rearrangement uses TRBV5-6 and TRBJ1-4; 7 nucleotides align to TRBD1. The CDR3 loop spans 14 amino acids. Unmatched junction bases numbered 2, after V lost 2 bases and J lost 4 bases. The germline V gene has CDR1 SGHDT and CDR2 YYEEEE. This chain's CDR3 is CASSFGTVNEKLFF. The CDR3 region has the DNA TGTGCCAGCAGCTTTGGGACAGTTAATGAAAAACTGTTTTTT.

This clonotype was recorded at least ten times. This chain connects TRBV25-1 to TRBJ1-2, with a possible D match to TRBD1 (5 bases). Germline V lookup: CDR1 MGHDK, CDR2 SYGVNS. CDR3 length: 13 residues. V lost 2 bases and J lost 3, with 7 bases in between. The CDR3 DNA is TGTGCCAGCAGTGAACTAGGGGACTATGGCTACACCTTC. Amino acids: CASSELGDYGYTF.

This clonotype was counted at least ten times. V usage is TRBV15 and J usage is TRBJ1-1; possibly TRBD1 for D (6 bases). Germline-derived CDR1 and CDR2 are LNHNV and YYDKDF (reference sequence). Deletions cut 1 base from V and 1 base from J, with 13 bases between. CDR3 size: 16 residues. This CDR3 is CATSRGVGGPNTEAFF. In DNA, the CDR3 is TGTGCCACCAGCAGAGGGGTGGGGGGGCCGAACACTGAAGCTTTCTTT.

This clonotype has ten or more counts. This sequence joins TRBV7-6 and TRBJ1-5; no clear D gene. V lost 3 bases to trimming and J lost 7 bases, with 13 bases between them. Germline CDR1 and CDR2: SGHVS and FNYEAQ. The CDR3 covers 14 residues. DNA for the CDR3: TGTGCCAGCAGCTTCGTCGGGGATGGGCAGCCCCAGCATTTT. Protein: CASSFVGDGQPQHF.

V gene TRBV30 combines with J gene TRBJ2-1, with D perhaps matching TRBD2 (7 bases). This CDR3 is built from 14 residues. Trimming shortened V by 2 bases and J by 7 bases, and 15 bases separated the two germline ends. The V gene's germline CDR1 is GTSNPN and CDR2 SVGIG (reference sequence). CDR3 DNA: TGTGCCTGGAGTAGGGGGGGCCCTTGGAATGAGCAGTTCTTC. This translates into CAWSRGGPWNEQFF. The full variable domain, completed using reference TRBV30 and TRBJ2-1, is SQTIHQWPATLVQPVGSPLSLECTVEGTSNPNLYWYRQAAGRGLQLLFYSVGIGQISSEVPQNLSASRPQDRQFILSSKKLLLSDSGFYLCAWSRGGPWNEQFFGPGTRLTVL.

This clonotype was seen many times. The chain uses TRBV27 and TRBJ1-2, with 7 bases fitting TRBD1. Trimming removed 4 bases from V and 7 bases from J; junction bases left unmatched: 6. Germline CDR1 MNHEY, CDR2 SMNVEV (reference sequence). This CDR3 region has 13 residues. The CDR3 DNA follows: TGTGCCAGCAGTTACAAGGGGGCGGGTGGCTACACCTTC. Amino acid sequence: CASSYKGAGGYTF.

The chain has TRBV11-2 and TRBJ1-3, with D unresolved. The V gene's germline CDR1 is SGHAT and CDR2 FQNNGV. V dropped 2 bases and J dropped 2 bases, with 10 bases sitting between them. This CDR3 has 15 residues. The CDR3 bases are TGTGCCAGCAGCTTACGGGTCCATCCTGGAAACACCATATATTTT. Its protein is CASSLRVHPGNTIYF.

This clonotype was picked up many times. CDR3 in amino acids: CASSPRDYNQPQHF. CDR3 nucleotides: TGTGCCAGCAGTCCCCGGGACTACAATCAGCCCCAGCATTTT. The chain is built from TRBV12-3 or TRBV12-4 and TRBJ1-5; TRBD1 might be the D (5 bases). Between the trimmed V and J ends, which lost 5 bases and 3 bases, there was a span of 11 bases. This CDR3 is built from 14 residues.

This clonotype has ten or more counts. The chain employs TRBV5-1 and TRBJ2-7; the D gene is possibly TRBD2 (6 bases). Trimming removed 2 bases at V and 4 bases at J, with 16 bases between. This CDR3 contains 15 residues. CDR1 is SGHRS and CDR2 is YFSETQ in the germline V gene. CDR3 residues: CASSFLFGAGYEQYF. As DNA, the CDR3 is TGCGCCAGCAGCTTCCTCTTCGGGGCGGGATACGAGCAGTACTTC.

This clonotype was seen ten or more times. The chain carries TRBV5-1 and TRBJ2-5; 11 positions agree with TRBD1. The junction had 5 bases not matched to a gene; V was cut back by 4 bases and J by 6 bases. Per germline, CDR1 SGHRS and CDR2 YFSETQ. This CDR3 region has 14 residues. The CDR3 is CASSDGTGGKTQYF. In DNA, the CDR3 is TGCGCCAGCAGCGATGGGACAGGGGGAAAGACCCAGTACTTC. The complete variable domain, with remaining parts taken from reference TRBV5-1 and TRBJ2-5, reads KAGVTQTPRYLIKTRGQQVTLSCSPISGHRSVSWYQQTPGQGLQFLFEYFSETQRNKGNFPGRFSGRQFSNSRSEMNVSTLELGDSALYLCASSDGTGGKTQYFGPGTRLLVL.

This clonotype has more than one count but fewer than ten. The chain is built from TRBV7-8 and TRBJ2-1; 8 bases are a match to TRBD1. The length of the CDR3 is 14 residues. The germline V gene encodes CDR1 SGHVS and CDR2 FQNEAQ. V dropped 3 bases and J dropped 8; count of bases not matched to a gene: 6. The CDR3 protein is CASSFSTGEDEQFF. Written as DNA, the CDR3 is TGTGCCAGCAGCTTTTCGACAGGGGAGGATGAGCAGTTCTTC.